The table lists the clone carrying this TCR beta chain with many counts. As yet, its antigen is unknown. This sample is part of a study of early T cells in non-severe SARS-CoV-2 infection. Study at large: Sequencing of unsorted whole blood was done on bulk RNA, leaving chains unpaired.

General observations from the study: Comparison of clonotypes with VDJdb favored anti-spike CD8 responses while missing private and CD4 specificities.

The protocol attached unique molecular identifiers to individual cDNA molecules. From the 5' RACE reads, TCRdb called clonotypes with MiXCR, one entry per CDR3 protein. The sample consists of some 33,000 distinct CDR3 sequences, 5.4% of them appearing once. Germline CDR1 is LGHDT and CDR2 is YNNKEL (reference sequence). The V and J ends lost 4 bases and 7 bases respectively, with 17 bases between them. This CDR3 is 14 amino acids long. The V gene is TRBV3-1, the J gene TRBJ2-7, with D perhaps TRBD1 (6 bases). The TCR originated in an adult who was a healthcare worker with PCR-confirmed SARS-CoV-2 infection or an uninfected control (not recorded which). Specimen: whole blood. The CDR3 loop is CASSRAPGHREQYF. The DNA for the CDR3 is TGTGCCAGCAGCCGGGCCCCGGGACATCGGGAGCAGTACTTC.